The 6 T cell receptor beta chains given below trace back to one sample, sequenced in a study of blood T cell repertoires in COVID-19. TCRdb keeps only in-frame clones here, not all; method: immunoSEQ multiplex PCR. The sample holds about 400,000 clones, about 89% seen once. Sequencing was performed on peripheral blood. All receptors come from a middle-aged man with acute or convalescent COVID-19.

The V call is TRBV28, the J call TRBJ1-5; unclear D gene. This CDR3 spans 12 amino acids. Germline V gene sequence: CDR1 MDHEN, CDR2 SYDVKM. Between the trimmed V and J ends, which lost 5 bases and 8 bases, there was a span of 10 bases. The CDR3 loop is CASSRRLEPQHF. DNA for the CDR3: TGTGCCAGCAGTAGGAGGCTTGAGCCCCAGCATTTT.

The rearrangement links TRBV7-6 to TRBJ1-4; weak D call: TRBD1 (5 bases). V was shortened by 2 bases and J by 6 bases, with 16 bases between the two germline ends. The CDR3 contains 16 residues. CDR1 is SGHVS, CDR2 FNYEAQ, per germline. The chain's CDR3 is CASSLWGTQTHEKLFF. CDR3 nucleotides: TGTGCCAGCAGCTTATGGGGCACCCAGACCCATGAAAAACTGTTTTTT.

This rearrangement joins TRBV7-9 to TRBJ1-1; 8 bases agree with TRBD1. V lost 5 bases, J lost 3 bases, and 8 bases stayed unmatched. The CDR3 loop spans 15 amino acids. CDR1 SEHNR and CDR2 FQNEAQ come from the germline V gene (reference sequence). In nucleotides, the CDR3 is TGTGCCAGCAGCCCCAGGACAGGGTCGGACACTGAAGCTTTCTTT. It specifies CASSPRTGSDTEAFF.

The gene calls are TRBV27 and TRBJ2-5, with 8 positions matching TRBD2. There are 17 residues in the CDR3. V lost 5 bases, J lost 4 bases, and 15 bases stayed unmatched. Looked up from germline, CDR1 is MNHEY and CDR2 is SMNVEV (reference sequence). The CDR3: CASSPADERLAGETQYF. In DNA, the CDR3 is TGTGCCAGCAGTCCGGCTGATGAGCGGCTAGCGGGAGAGACCCAGTACTTC.

The chain combines TRBV21-1 with TRBJ1-5. TRBV21-1 has pseudogene status. The length of the CDR3 is 14 residues. CDR3 nucleotides: TGTGCCACCACCGACTGCGGGGGCGATCAGCCCCAGCATTTT. This translates into CATTDCGGDQPQHF.

This chain links TRBV10-3 with TRBJ1-1; TRBD1 agrees at 7 bases. The germline V gene has CDR1 ENHRY and CDR2 SYGVKD. This CDR3 region has 16 residues. V trimming: 6 bases; J trimming: 1 base; junction bases outside the gene matches: 11. CDR3 DNA: TGTGCCATCAGGATACGGGACAGCCCTTCGAACACTGAAGCTTTCTTT. It encodes CAIRIRDSPSNTEAFF.